The rows below give T cell receptor beta chains drawn from one sample of a study of cytomegalovirus exposure and HLA in healthy donors. The assay was immunoSEQ multiplex PCR, and TCRdb's table has in-frame clones only and misses some. The sample includes 150,000 to 200,000 clones, roughly 77% of them seen just once. Sequencing used PBMCs. These receptors came from a young woman in good health and CMV-seronegative. Both conserved end residues are trimmed from each CDR3. The order of the fields is D gene, V gene, J gene, CDR3 protein. D genes are given only for firm matches.

TRBD2	TRBV19	TRBJ2-1	ASSITGTSALSSYNEQF
-	TRBV28	TRBJ1-4	ASRRGSNEKLF
TRBD1	TRBV4-1	TRBJ1-2	ASSLMTGTLHGYT
TRBD1	TRBV7-2	TRBJ1-2	ASSFKRGQGASLGGYT
-	TRBV4-1	TRBJ2-2	ASSQTYRGAGSTGELF
-	TRBV27	TRBJ2-4	ASSSTSNIQY
TRBD1	TRBV10-3	TRBJ1-2	ATTGVDYGYT
TRBD1	TRBV27	TRBJ2-1	ASSPTGVASYNEQF
TRBD2	TRBV2	TRBJ2-1	ASHLAGGYNEQF
-	TRBV6-5	TRBJ2-2	AGLSNTGELF
-	TRBV12-5	TRBJ2-3	ASRRQAGVGTDTQY
-	TRBV11-2	TRBJ1-1	ASSLEQDRYEAF
-	TRBV11-2	TRBJ2-7	ASRFTGSWHEQY
TRBD1	TRBV11-2	TRBJ1-1	ASSYWDSQNTEAF
-	TRBV5-1	TRBJ1-4	ASRQGITNEKLF
TRBD1	TRBV29-1	TRBJ2-5	SVEWWDRDLETQY
TRBD2	TRBV5-5	TRBJ2-1	ASSWLAGGYNEQF
TRBD1	TRBV10-3	TRBJ1-2	AISEQGARVGWGYT
TRBD1	TRBV5-4	TRBJ2-5	ASSFPGQGARVNQETQY
-	TRBV6-6	TRBJ1-2	ASRGGVYGYT
TRBD1	TRBV6-1	TRBJ1-5	ASSLDRGGKQPQH
-	TRBV4-1	TRBJ1-1	ASSQDPGPEEAF